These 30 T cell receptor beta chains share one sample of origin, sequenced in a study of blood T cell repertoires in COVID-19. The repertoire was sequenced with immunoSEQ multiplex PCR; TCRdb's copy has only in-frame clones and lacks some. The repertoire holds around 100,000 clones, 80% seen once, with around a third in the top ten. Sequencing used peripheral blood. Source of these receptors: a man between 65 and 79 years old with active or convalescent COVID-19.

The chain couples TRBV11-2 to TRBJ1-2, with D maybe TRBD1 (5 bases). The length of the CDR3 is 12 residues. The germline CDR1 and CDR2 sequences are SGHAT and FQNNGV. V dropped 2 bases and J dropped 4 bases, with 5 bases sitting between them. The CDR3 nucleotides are TGTGCCAGCAGCTTACAGGGCTATGGCTACACCTTC. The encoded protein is CASSLQGYGYTF.

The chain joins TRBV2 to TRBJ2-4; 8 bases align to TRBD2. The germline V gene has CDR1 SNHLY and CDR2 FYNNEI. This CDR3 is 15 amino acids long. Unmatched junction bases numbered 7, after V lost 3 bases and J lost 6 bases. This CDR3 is CASSEATSALNIQYF. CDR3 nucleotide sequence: TGTGCCAGCAGTGAGGCGACTAGCGCCTTAAACATTCAGTACTTC.

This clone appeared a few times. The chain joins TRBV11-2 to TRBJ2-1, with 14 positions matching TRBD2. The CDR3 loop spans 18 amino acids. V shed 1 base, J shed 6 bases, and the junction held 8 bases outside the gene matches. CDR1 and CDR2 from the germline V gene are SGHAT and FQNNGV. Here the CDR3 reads CASSLGPLTSGRANEQFF. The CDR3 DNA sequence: TGTGCCAGCAGCTTAGGGCCCTTGACTAGCGGGAGGGCCAATGAGCAGTTCTTC. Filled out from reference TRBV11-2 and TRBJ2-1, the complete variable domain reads EAGVAQSPRYKIIEKRQSVAFWCNPISGHATLYWYQQILGQGPKLLIQFQNNGVVDDSQLPKDRFSAERLKGVDSTLKIQPAKLEDSAVYLCASSLGPLTSGRANEQFFGPGTRLTVL.

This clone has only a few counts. This chain's CDR3 is CASSIQGAGGYTF. For the CDR3, the DNA is TGTGCCAGTAGTATCCAGGGGGCAGGTGGCTACACCTTC. The V call is TRBV19, the J call TRBJ1-2, with 8 positions matching TRBD1. The trim removed 3 bases at V and 7 bases at J, leaving 4 bases unmatched. This CDR3 comprises 13 residues. Per germline, CDR1 LNHDA and CDR2 SQIVND (reference sequence).

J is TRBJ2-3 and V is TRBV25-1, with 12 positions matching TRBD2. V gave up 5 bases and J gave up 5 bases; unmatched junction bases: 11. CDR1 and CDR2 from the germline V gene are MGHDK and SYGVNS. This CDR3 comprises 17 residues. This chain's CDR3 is CASSPLTSGRGGDTQYF. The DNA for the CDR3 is TGTGCCAGCAGTCCCCTGACTAGCGGGAGAGGGGGAGATACGCAGTATTTT.

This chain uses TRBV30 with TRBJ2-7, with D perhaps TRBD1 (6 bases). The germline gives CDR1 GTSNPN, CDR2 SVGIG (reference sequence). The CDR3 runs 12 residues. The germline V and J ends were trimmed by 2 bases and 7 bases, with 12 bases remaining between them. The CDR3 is CAWSPRGEEQYF. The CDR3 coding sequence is TGTGCCTGGAGTCCCAGGGGTGAAGAGCAGTACTTC.

CDR3 sequence (DNA): TGTGCCAGTACCTCTTCCTTAGCTAACTATGGCTACACCTTC. This sequence encodes CASTSSLANYGYTF. The V and J genes are TRBV19 and TRBJ1-2; D gene uncertain. Trimming took off 7 bases at V and 0 bases at J, with 12 bases between the two ends. CDR3 length: 14 residues. Germline CDR1 and CDR2: LNHDA and SQIVND (reference sequence).

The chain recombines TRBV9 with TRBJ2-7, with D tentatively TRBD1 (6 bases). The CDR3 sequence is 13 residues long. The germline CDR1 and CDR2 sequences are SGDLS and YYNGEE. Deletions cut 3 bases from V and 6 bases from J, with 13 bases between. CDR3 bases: TGTGCCAGCAGCGGACGTACAGGGCCCGAGCAGTACTTC. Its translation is CASSGRTGPEQYF.

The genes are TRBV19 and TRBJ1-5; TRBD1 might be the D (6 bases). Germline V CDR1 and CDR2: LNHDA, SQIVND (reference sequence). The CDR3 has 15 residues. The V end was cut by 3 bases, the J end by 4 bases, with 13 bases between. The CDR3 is CASSIGTHENQPQHF. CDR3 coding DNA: TGTGCCAGTAGTATTGGGACACACGAGAATCAGCCCCAGCATTTT. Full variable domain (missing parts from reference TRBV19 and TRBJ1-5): DGGITQSPKYLFRKEGQNVTLSCEQNLNHDAMYWYRQDPGQGLRLIYYSQIVNDFQKGDIAEGYSVSREKKESFPLTVTSAQKNPTAFYLCASSIGTHENQPQHFGDGTRLSIL.

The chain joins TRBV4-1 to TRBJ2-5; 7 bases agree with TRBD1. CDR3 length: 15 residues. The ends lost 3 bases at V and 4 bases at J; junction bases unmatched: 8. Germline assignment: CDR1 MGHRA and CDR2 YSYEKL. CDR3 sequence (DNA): TGCGCCAGCAGCCAGACCGGGACAGATATAGAGACCCAGTACTTC. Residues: CASSQTGTDIETQYF.

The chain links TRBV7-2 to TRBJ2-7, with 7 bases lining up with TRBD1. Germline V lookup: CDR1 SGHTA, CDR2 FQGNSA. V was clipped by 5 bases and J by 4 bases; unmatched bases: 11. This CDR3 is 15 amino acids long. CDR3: CASSMISGTVYEQYF. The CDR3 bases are TGTGCCAGCAGCATGATCTCCGGGACAGTTTACGAGCAGTACTTC.

The CDR3 protein is CASSQASTGIPYNEQFF. The DNA of the CDR3 is TGCGCCAGCAGCCAAGCCTCGACAGGGATTCCCTACAATGAGCAGTTCTTC. The genes are TRBV4-3 and TRBJ2-1, with 7 bases fitting TRBD1. Germline-derived CDR1 and CDR2 are LGHNA and YSLEER. This CDR3 has 17 amino acids. J was trimmed by 2 bases and V by 1 base; bases with no gene match: 8.

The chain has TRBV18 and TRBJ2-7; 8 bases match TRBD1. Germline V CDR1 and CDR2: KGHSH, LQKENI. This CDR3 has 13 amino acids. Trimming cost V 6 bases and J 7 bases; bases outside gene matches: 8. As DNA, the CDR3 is TGTGCCAGCTCGAAAACAGGGGGTGGAGAGCAGTACTTC. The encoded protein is CASSKTGGGEQYF.

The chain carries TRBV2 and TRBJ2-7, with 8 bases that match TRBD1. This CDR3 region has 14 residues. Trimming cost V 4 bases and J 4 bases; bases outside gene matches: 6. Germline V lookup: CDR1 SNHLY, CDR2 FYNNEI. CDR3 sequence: CASSGRQGAYEQYF. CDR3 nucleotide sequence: TGTGCCAGCAGTGGCCGGCAGGGGGCTTACGAGCAGTACTTC.

CDR3: CASTPTSGRSEQYF. In DNA, the CDR3 is TGTGCCAGCACACCGACTAGCGGGAGATCCGAGCAGTACTTC. The V and J genes are TRBV19 and TRBJ2-7; 12 bases fit TRBD2. Germline trimming cut 9 bases from V and 6 bases from J; bases unmatched to any gene: 9. This CDR3 region has 14 residues. Germline values: CDR1 LNHDA, CDR2 SQIVND (reference sequence).

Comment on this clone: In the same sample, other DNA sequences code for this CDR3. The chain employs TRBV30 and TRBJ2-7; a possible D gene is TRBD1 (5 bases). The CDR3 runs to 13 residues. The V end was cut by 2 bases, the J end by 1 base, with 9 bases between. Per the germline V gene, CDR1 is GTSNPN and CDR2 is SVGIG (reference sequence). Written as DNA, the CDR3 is TGTGCCTGGAGTAGCAGGGTGTCCTACGAGCAGTACTTC. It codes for CAWSSRVSYEQYF.

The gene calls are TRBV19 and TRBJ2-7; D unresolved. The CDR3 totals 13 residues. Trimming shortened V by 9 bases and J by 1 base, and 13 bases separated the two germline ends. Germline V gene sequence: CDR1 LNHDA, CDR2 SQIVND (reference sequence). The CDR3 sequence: CASSQETSYEQYF. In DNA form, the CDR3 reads TGTGCCAGCAGTCAGGAAACGTCCTACGAGCAGTACTTC.

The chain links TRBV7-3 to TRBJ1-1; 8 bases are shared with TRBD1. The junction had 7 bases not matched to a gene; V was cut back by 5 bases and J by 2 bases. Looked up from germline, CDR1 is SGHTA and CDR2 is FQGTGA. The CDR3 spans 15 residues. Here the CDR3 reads CASSLYGQGNTEAFF. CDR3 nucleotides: TGTGCCAGCAGCCTATATGGACAGGGAAACACTGAAGCTTTCTTT.

The CDR3 DNA reads TGTGCCAGCAGCCAAGATGCGTCGGGACAGGGAAATCAGCCCCAGCATTTT. It translates to CASSQDASGQGNQPQHF. The chain couples TRBV4-2 to TRBJ1-5; 9 bases match TRBD1. Trimming cost V 0 bases and J 4 bases; bases outside gene matches: 7. This CDR3 comprises 17 residues. CDR1 and CDR2 (germline): LGHNA, YNFKEQ.

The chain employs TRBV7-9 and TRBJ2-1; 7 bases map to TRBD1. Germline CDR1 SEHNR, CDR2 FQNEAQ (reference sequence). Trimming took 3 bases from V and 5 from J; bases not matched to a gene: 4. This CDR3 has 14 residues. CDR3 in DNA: TGTGCCAGCAGCTTCGGGACAGCCAACAATGAGCAGTTCTTC. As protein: CASSFGTANNEQFF.

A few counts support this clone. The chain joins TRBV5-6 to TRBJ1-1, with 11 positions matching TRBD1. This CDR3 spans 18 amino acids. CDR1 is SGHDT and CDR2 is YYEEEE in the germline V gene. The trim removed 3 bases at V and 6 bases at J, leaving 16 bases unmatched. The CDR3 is CASSSRDRGTHDLSEAFF. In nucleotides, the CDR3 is TGTGCCAGCAGCTCCCGGGACAGGGGGACCCACGACTTATCTGAAGCTTTCTTT. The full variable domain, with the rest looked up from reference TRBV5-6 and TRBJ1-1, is DAGVTQSPTHLIKTRGQQVTLRCSPKSGHDTVSWYQQALGQGPQFIFQYYEEEERQRGNFPDRFSGHQFPNYSSELNVNALLLGDSALYLCASSSRDRGTHDLSEAFFGQGTRLTVV.

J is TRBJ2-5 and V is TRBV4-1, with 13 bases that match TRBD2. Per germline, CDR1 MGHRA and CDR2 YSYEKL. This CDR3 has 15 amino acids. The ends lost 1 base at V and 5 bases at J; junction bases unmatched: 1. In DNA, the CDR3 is TGCGCCAGCAGCCAAGTGACTAGCGGGAGGGAGACCCAGTACTTC. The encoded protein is CASSQVTSGRETQYF.

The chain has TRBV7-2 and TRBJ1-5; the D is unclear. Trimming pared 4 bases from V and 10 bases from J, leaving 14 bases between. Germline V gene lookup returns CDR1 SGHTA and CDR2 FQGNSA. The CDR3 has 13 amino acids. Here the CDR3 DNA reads TGTGCCAGCAGCTCCCCCTTCGGTGAACCCCAGCATTTT. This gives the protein CASSSPFGEPQHF.

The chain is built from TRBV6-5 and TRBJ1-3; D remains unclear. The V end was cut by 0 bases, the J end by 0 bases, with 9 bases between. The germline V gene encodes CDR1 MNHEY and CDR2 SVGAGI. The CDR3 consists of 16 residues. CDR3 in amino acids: CASSYSSKSSGNTIYF. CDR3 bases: TGTGCCAGCAGTTACTCGAGTAAGAGCTCTGGAAACACCATATATTTT.

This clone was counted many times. CDR3 coding DNA: TGTGCCAGCAGTGAACGAATATTAGCGGGAATCAATGAGCAGTTCTTC. Translating it yields CASSERILAGINEQFF. This chain connects TRBV2 to TRBJ2-1; 8 bases match TRBD2. The CDR3 has 16 residues. The germline V gene has CDR1 SNHLY and CDR2 FYNNEI. After removal of 2 bases from V and 6 bases from J, the junction contained 9 bases not matched to a gene.

The CDR3 coding sequence is TGTGCCAGCAGGTCCGGGACAGGGGGTGGCTACACCTTC. Its protein product is CASRSGTGGGYTF. The chain couples TRBV28 to TRBJ1-2; 11 nucleotides agree with TRBD1. V trimming: 6 bases; J trimming: 7 bases; junction bases outside the gene matches: 4. The CDR3 loop spans 13 amino acids. CDR1 and CDR2 from the germline V gene are MDHEN and SYDVKM.

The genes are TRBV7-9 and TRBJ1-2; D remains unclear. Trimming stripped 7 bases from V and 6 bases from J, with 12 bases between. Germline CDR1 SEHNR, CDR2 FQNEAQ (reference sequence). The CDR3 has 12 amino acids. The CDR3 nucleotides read TGTGCCAGCACCCAACTCCAGGATGGCTACACCTTC. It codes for CASTQLQDGYTF.

CDR3 in amino acids: CSVKVAGANTGELFF. DNA for the CDR3: TGCAGCGTTAAGGTAGCGGGAGCGAACACCGGGGAGCTGTTTTTT. This chain links TRBV29-1 with TRBJ2-2; 9 positions match TRBD2. The germline CDR1 and CDR2 sequences are SQVTM and ANQGSEA. The length of the CDR3 is 15 residues. J gave up 0 bases and V 5 bases, and 4 bases lay outside the gene matches.

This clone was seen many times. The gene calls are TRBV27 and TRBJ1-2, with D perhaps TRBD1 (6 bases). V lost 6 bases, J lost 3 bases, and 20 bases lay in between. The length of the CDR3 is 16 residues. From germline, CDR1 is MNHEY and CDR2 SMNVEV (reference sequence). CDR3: CASRPRQNRAHYGYTF. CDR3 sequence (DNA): TGTGCCAGCAGACCTCGCCAGAACAGGGCCCACTATGGCTACACCTTC.

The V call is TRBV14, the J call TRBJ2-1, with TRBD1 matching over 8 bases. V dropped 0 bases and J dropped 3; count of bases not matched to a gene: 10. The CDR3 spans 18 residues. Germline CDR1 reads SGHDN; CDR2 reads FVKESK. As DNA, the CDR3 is TGTGCCAGCAGCCAAGATTCTTCCAACAGGGGGATCTACAATGAGCAGTTCTTC. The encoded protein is CASSQDSSNRGIYNEQFF.